Presented here are 24 T cell receptor beta chains from one specimen sequenced in a study of cytomegalovirus exposure and HLA in healthy donors. The PCR had 60 Vbeta and 13 Jbeta primers. Using immunoSEQ multiplex PCR, the repertoire was profiled, and TCRdb retains in-frame clones only, with some absent. Among 200,000 or so clones, around 83% were seen once, and the ten largest hold over 5%. Material: PBMCs. The receptors derive from a woman aged 50 to 60 in good health and CMV-seropositive.

This chain uses TRBV9 with TRBJ1-5, with unresolved D. Looked up from germline, CDR1 is SGDLS and CDR2 is YYNGEE. The CDR3 is 13 amino acids. V lost 7 bases to trimming and J lost 0 bases, with 8 bases between them. DNA for the CDR3: TGTGCCAGCCCTGAGGATAGCAATCAGCCCCAGCATTTT. Residues: CASPEDSNQPQHF.

The DNA for the CDR3 is TGTGCCAGCAGCTTGAGGTCTGGACAGGAGCGGAACACCATATATTTT. This sequence encodes CASSLRSGQERNTIYF. This chain joins TRBV7-2 and TRBJ1-3; 7 bases match TRBD1. V lost 3 bases and J lost 7; bases outside the gene matches: 12. Per the germline V gene, CDR1 is SGHTA and CDR2 is FQGNSA. CDR3 length: 16 amino acids.

V is TRBV4-3 and J is TRBJ1-1; D ambiguous. The CDR3 has 13 residues. V lost 0 bases to trimming and J lost 6 bases, with 8 bases between them. CDR1 LGHNA and CDR2 YSLEER come from the germline V gene. CDR3 amino acids: CASSQDGGSEAFF. CDR3 nucleotides: TGCGCCAGCAGCCAAGATGGCGGGTCTGAAGCTTTCTTT.

The gene calls are TRBV11-2 and TRBJ2-7; possibly TRBD1 for D (7 bases). The length of the CDR3 is 15 residues. Germline loops: CDR1 SGHAT, CDR2 FQNNGV. Trimming left V 3 bases short and J 3 bases short, with 15 bases between. CDR3 region: CASSFSGGPDYEQYF. The CDR3 DNA sequence: TGTGCCAGCAGCTTCTCAGGGGGGCCTGACTACGAGCAGTACTTC.

The chain recombines TRBV2 with TRBJ1-1; D remains unclear. V was pared by 7 bases and J by 5 bases, with 17 bases between. The CDR3 is 14 amino acids. In germline, CDR1 is SNHLY, CDR2 FYNNEI. The CDR3: CASTESPPPTEAFF. As DNA, the CDR3 is TGTGCCAGCACGGAGAGTCCCCCGCCGACTGAAGCTTTCTTT.

This clone was detected only once. One end of the junction does not line up with germline, which may come from a read error. The chain employs TRBV30 and TRBJ1-4; perhaps TRBD1 as D (6 bases). CDR1 is GTSNPN and CDR2 is SVGIG in the germline V gene (reference sequence). The CDR3 is 11 amino acids. The CDR3: CRGQINEKLFF. The CDR3 nucleotides read TGCCGCGGACAGATTAATGAAAAACTGTTTTTT.

This chain uses TRBV7-9 with TRBJ2-7, with D tentatively TRBD1 (5 bases). Germline CDR1 is SEHNR and CDR2 is FQNEAQ (reference sequence). This CDR3 has 15 amino acids. The V end was cut by 2 bases, the J end by 2 bases, with 13 bases between. Here the CDR3 DNA reads TGTGCCAGCAGCTTACCTTCACAGGCCCCCTACGAGCAGTACTTC. Translating it yields CASSLPSQAPYEQYF.

CDR3 in amino acids: CASSLRDRYTDTQYF. The CDR3 coding sequence is TGTGCCAGCAGCTTGCGAGACAGGTACACAGATACGCAGTATTTT. V gene TRBV5-6 combines with J gene TRBJ2-3; D might be TRBD1 (6 bases). This CDR3 has 15 residues. Per the germline V gene, CDR1 is SGHDT and CDR2 is YYEEEE. Deletions cut 1 base from V and 2 bases from J, with 11 bases between.

The chain uses TRBV6-5 and TRBJ2-3, with D possibly matching TRBD2 (6 bases). The CDR3 spans 14 residues. Germline V gene data show CDR1 as MNHEY and CDR2 as SVGAGI. Trimming pared 11 bases from V and 0 bases from J, leaving 15 bases between. The CDR3 spells CAASVRGSTDTQYF. CDR3 DNA sequence: TGTGCCGCTAGCGTGAGGGGAAGCACAGATACGCAGTATTTT.

The chain carries TRBV11-2 and TRBJ2-1; D possibly corresponds to TRBD1 (6 bases). The V and J ends lost 5 bases and 5 bases respectively, with 19 bases between them. Germline V gene sequence: CDR1 SGHAT, CDR2 FQNNGV. CDR3 size: 16 residues. The CDR3 here is CASSPLKKTGNNEQFF. CDR3 nucleotides: TGTGCCAGCAGCCCACTAAAAAAGACAGGAAACAATGAGCAGTTCTTC.

A remark on this clone: Other DNA sequences from this sample encode an identical CDR3 as well. This sequence joins TRBV18 and TRBJ2-5; D uncertain. The CDR3 spans 12 residues. Trimming took 2 bases from V and 3 from J, leaving 4 bases between them. Looked up from germline, CDR1 is KGHSH and CDR2 is LQKENI. CDR3 residues: CASSPSEETQYF. CDR3 coding DNA: TGTGCCAGCTCACCAAGCGAAGAGACCCAGTACTTC.

This chain uses TRBV4-1 with TRBJ1-2; TRBD1 aligns across 12 bases. This CDR3 is 16 amino acids long. The ends lost 3 bases at V and 6 bases at J; junction bases unmatched: 8. CDR1 is MGHRA and CDR2 is YSYEKL in the germline V gene. In nucleotides, the CDR3 is TGCGCCAGCAGCCATAGTTTGGGACAGGGGGCGCATGGCTACACCTTC. Its protein is CASSHSLGQGAHGYTF.

The chain has TRBV6-5 and TRBJ2-7, with a possible D match to TRBD1 (6 bases). The CDR3 is 15 residues long. The V gene's germline CDR1 is MNHEY and CDR2 SVGAGI. V was trimmed by 2 bases and J by 3 bases, leaving 14 bases between them. The CDR3 DNA reads as TGTGCCAGCAGTTACGGGGGCAGCACCAACTACGAGCAGTACTTC. This sequence encodes CASSYGGSTNYEQYF.

This sequence joins TRBV10-3 and TRBJ2-5, with D possibly TRBD2 on 5 matching bases. Germline-derived CDR1 and CDR2 are ENHRY and SYGVKD. This CDR3 is built from 14 residues. Trimming stripped 2 bases from V and 3 bases from J, with 10 bases between. DNA of the CDR3: TGTGCCATCAGTGAGCCCGGGGTGAAAGAGACCCAGTACTTC. It codes for CAISEPGVKETQYF.

This clone was picked up a small number of times. This chain links TRBV2 with TRBJ1-2; TRBD1 might be the D (5 bases). The germline CDR1 and CDR2 sequences are SNHLY and FYNNEI. CDR3 length: 12 residues. V lost 5 bases and J 7 bases, leaving 11 bases between the germline ends. CDR3: CASSSGMGGYTF. The DNA of the CDR3 is TGTGCCAGCAGTTCAGGGATGGGTGGCTACACCTTC. The variable domain in full, with the rest retrieved from reference TRBV2 and TRBJ1-2, is EPEVTQTPSHQVTQMGQEVILRCVPISNHLYFYWYRQILGQKVEFLVSFYNNEISEKSEIFDDQFSVERPDGSNFTLKIRSTKLEDSAMYFCASSSGMGGYTFGSGTRLTVV.

Turning to this clone: Mismatch with germline at one junction end may stem from a read error. The rearrangement uses TRBV7-9 and TRBJ1-4, with no clear D. In germline, CDR1 is SEHNR, CDR2 FQNEAQ (reference sequence). There are 14 residues in the CDR3. This CDR3 reads CSSSLVQEDEKLFF. CDR3 bases: TGTTCCAGCAGCTTAGTCCAGGAAGATGAAAAACTGTTTTTT.

This clone was detected only a few times. The gene calls are TRBV7-3 and TRBJ2-7, with 12 bases matching TRBD2. The CDR3 is 16 residues long. CDR1 and CDR2 from the germline V gene are SGHTA and FQGTGA. The trim removed 1 base at V and 2 bases at J, leaving 3 bases unmatched. The CDR3, as DNA: TGTGCCAGCAGCTTAAGACTAGCGGGAGCCCCCTACGAGCAGTACTTC. Its protein product is CASSLRLAGAPYEQYF.

This chain joins TRBV18 and TRBJ2-2; unclear D gene. The CDR3 sequence is 15 residues long. Germline V CDR1 and CDR2: KGHSH, LQKENI. V gave up 2 bases and J gave up 2 bases, with 9 bases separating them. The CDR3 DNA follows: TGTGCCAGCTCACCATTACGGGTCAACACCGGGGAGCTGTTTTTT. It is translated as CASSPLRVNTGELFF.

The gene calls are TRBV27 and TRBJ1-2, with D perhaps TRBD1 (5 bases). The V end lost 1 base, the J end lost 4 bases, and 13 bases lay between the germline ends. There are 15 residues in the CDR3. The germline gives CDR1 MNHEY, CDR2 SMNVEV (reference sequence). The CDR3 coding sequence is TGTGCCAGCAGTTTATGGGGCGACCGACGCTATGGCTACACCTTC. Its protein is CASSLWGDRRYGYTF.

The CDR3 bases are TGTGCCAGCACCACAGGGAGCTCCTACAATGAGCAGTTCTTC. Amino acid sequence: CASTTGSSYNEQFF. The chain joins TRBV7-9 to TRBJ2-1; D is possibly TRBD1 (6 bases). Germline V CDR1 and CDR2: SEHNR, FQNEAQ (reference sequence). This CDR3 has 14 residues. With 7 bases removed from V and 0 bases from J, the gap between germline ends came to 10 bases. The full variable domain, its missing parts supplied by reference TRBV7-9 and TRBJ2-1, is DTGVSQNPRHKITKRGQNVTFRCDPISEHNRLYWYRQTLGQGPEFLTYFQNEAQLEKSRLLSDRFSAERPKGSFSTLEIQRTEQGDSAMYLCASTTGSSYNEQFFGPGTRLTVL.

The chain employs TRBV28 and TRBJ2-2; tentatively, D is TRBD2 (5 bases). The CDR3 runs 11 residues. Germline V gives CDR1 MDHEN, CDR2 SYDVKM. V was pared by 6 bases and J by 9 bases, with 8 bases between. The CDR3 loop reads CASRERRELFF. Here the CDR3 DNA reads TGTGCCAGCAGGGAGCGGCGGGAGCTGTTTTTT.

This clone was detected only once. The V and J genes are TRBV4-3 and TRBJ2-1; 7 bases line up with TRBD1. Germline V gene data show CDR1 as LGHNA and CDR2 as YSLEER. J gave up 10 bases and V 3 bases, and 6 bases lay outside the gene matches. This CDR3 is built from 13 residues. CDR3 in amino acids: CASSQGDSEEQFF. DNA for the CDR3: TGCGCCAGCAGCCAGGGGGACAGTGAGGAGCAGTTCTTC.

The chain joins TRBV4-1 to TRBJ1-2; TRBD1 agrees at 7 bases. Germline assignment: CDR1 MGHRA and CDR2 YSYEKL. The CDR3 length is 17 residues. Unmatched junction bases numbered 14, after V lost 1 base and J lost 6 bases. CDR3 loop: CASSQVGSGQTLNGYTF. The CDR3 DNA is TGCGCCAGCAGCCAAGTAGGGTCGGGACAGACTTTGAATGGCTACACCTTC.

This clone was seen a few times. The chain recombines TRBV28 with TRBJ1-2; D not certain. Germline V gene data show CDR1 as MDHEN and CDR2 as SYDVKM. Trimming shortened V by 1 base and J by 5 bases, and 17 bases separated the two germline ends. CDR3 length: 16 residues. The CDR3 spells CASSLLPPTASYGYTF. CDR3 nucleotides: TGTGCCAGCAGTTTATTACCCCCTACCGCCTCTTATGGCTACACCTTC.